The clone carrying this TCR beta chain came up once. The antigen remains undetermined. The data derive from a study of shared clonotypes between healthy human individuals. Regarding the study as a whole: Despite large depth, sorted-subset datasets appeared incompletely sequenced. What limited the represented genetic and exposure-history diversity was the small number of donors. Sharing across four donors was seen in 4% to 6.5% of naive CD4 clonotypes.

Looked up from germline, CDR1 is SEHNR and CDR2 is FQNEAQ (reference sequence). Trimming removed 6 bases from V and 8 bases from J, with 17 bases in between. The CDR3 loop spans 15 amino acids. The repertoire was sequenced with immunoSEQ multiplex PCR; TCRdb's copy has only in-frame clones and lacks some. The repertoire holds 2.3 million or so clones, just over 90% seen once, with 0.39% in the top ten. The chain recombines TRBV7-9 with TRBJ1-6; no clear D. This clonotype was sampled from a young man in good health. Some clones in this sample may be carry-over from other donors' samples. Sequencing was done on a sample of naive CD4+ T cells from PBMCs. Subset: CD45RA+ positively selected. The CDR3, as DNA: TGTGCCAGCAGTTCAGAAACGGAGGCCTATTCACCCCTCCACTTT. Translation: CASSSETEAYSPLHF.